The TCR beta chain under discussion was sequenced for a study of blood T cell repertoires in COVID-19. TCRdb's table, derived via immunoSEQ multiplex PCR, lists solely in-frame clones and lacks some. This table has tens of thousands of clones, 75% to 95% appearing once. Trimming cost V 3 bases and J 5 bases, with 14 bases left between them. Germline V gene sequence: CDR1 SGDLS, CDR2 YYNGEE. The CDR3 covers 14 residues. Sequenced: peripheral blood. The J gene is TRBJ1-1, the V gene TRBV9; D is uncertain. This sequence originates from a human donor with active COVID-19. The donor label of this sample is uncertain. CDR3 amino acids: CASSDVVGRTEAFF. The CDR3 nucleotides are TGTGCCAGCAGCGACGTGGTGGGGAGGACTGAAGCTTTCTTT.